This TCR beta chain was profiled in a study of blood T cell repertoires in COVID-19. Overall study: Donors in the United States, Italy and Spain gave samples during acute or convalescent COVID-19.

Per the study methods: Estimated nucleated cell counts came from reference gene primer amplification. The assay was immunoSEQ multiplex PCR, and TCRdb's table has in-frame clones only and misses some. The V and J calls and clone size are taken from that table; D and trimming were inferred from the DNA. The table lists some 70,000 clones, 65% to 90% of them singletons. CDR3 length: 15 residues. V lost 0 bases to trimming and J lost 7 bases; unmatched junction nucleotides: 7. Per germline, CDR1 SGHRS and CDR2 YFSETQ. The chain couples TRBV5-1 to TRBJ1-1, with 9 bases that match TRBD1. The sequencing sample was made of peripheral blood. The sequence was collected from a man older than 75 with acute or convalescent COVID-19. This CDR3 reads CASSLAGQGSHEAFF. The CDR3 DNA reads TGCGCCAGCAGCTTGGCCGGACAGGGGAGTCATGAAGCTTTCTTT.